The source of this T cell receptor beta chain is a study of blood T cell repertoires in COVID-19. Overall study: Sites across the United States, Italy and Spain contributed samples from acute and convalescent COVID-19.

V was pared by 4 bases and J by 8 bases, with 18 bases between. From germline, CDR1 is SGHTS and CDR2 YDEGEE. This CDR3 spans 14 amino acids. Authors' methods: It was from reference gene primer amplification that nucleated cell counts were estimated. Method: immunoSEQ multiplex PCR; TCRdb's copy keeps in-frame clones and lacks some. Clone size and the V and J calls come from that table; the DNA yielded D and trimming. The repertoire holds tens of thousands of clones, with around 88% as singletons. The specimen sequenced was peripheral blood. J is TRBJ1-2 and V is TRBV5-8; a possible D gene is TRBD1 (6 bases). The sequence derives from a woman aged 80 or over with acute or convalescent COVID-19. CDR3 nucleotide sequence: TGTGCCAGCAGCCGGAGGTGGGGGCCGGACGGCTACACCTTC. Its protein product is CASSRRWGPDGYTF.